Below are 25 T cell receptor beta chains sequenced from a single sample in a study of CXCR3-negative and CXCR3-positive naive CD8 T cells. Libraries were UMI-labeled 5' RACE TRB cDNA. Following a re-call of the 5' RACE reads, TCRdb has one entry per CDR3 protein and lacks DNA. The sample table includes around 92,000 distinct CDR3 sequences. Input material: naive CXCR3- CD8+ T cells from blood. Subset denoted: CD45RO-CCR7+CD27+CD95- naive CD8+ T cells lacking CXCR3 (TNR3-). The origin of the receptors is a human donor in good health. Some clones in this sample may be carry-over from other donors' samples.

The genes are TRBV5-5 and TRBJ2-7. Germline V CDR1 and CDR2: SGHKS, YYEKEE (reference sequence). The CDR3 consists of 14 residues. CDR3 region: CASSVGLGSYEQYF.

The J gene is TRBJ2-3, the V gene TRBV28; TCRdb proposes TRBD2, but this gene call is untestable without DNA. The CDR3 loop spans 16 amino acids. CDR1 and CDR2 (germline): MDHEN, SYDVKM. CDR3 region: CASSLGGSWATDTQYF.

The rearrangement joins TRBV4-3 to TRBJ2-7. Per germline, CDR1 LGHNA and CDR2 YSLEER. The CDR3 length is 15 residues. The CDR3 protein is CASSQGGQDVGEQYF.

CDR3 protein: CASSDGGNTEAFF. V usage is TRBV7-6 and J usage is TRBJ1-1; TCRdb's assignment of TRBD1 cannot be checked, as there is no DNA. The CDR3 totals 13 residues. The germline CDR1 and CDR2 sequences are SGHVS and FNYEAQ.

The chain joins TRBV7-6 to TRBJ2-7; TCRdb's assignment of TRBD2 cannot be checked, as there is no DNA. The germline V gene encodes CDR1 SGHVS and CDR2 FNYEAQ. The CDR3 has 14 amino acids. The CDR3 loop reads CASSPSVGSYEQYF.

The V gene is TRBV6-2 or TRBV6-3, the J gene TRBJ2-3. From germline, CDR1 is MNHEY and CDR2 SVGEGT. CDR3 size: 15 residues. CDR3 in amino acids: CASSGSGAHTDTQYF.

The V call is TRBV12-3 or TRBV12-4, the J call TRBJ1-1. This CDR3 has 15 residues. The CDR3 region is CASSLARGRPSEAFF.

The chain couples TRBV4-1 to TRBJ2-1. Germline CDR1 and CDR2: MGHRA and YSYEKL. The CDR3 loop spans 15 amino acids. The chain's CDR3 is CASSLQPSPNNEQFF.

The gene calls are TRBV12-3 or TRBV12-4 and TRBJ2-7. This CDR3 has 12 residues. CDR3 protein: CASSRRRDEQYF.

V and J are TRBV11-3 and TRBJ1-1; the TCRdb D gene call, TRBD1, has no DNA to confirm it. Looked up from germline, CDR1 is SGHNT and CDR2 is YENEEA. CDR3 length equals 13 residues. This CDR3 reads CASSRQGDTEAFF.

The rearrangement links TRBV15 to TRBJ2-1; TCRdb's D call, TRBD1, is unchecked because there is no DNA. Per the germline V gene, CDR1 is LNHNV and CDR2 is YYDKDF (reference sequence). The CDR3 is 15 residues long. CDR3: CATSRDKGGYNEQFF.

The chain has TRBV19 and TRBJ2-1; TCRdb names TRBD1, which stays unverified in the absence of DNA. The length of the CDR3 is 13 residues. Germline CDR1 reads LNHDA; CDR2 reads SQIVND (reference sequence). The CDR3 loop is CATTPGASNEQFF.

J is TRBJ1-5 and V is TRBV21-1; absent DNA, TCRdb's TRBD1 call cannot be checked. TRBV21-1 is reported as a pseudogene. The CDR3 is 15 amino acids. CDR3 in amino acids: CASSNPPGDNQPQHF.

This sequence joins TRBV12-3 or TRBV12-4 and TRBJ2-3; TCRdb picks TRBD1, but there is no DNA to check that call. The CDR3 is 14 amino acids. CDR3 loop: CASSILDQGDTQYF.

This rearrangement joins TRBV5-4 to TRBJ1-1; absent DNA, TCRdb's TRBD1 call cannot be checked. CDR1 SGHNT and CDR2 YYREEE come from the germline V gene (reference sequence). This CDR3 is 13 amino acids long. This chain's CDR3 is CASSPRQYTEAFF.

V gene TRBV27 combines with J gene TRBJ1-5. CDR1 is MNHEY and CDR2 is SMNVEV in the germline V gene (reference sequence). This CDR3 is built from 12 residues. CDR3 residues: CASSFSNQPQHF.

The CDR3: CASSFKTGELFF. The genes are TRBV12-3 or TRBV12-4 and TRBJ2-2. The CDR3 covers 12 residues.

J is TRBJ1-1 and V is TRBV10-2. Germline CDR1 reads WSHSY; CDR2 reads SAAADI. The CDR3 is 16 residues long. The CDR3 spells CASSESAIRMNTEAFF.

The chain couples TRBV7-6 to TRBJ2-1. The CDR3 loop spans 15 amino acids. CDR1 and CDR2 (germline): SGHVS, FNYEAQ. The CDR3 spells CASSGSFTDLNEQFF.

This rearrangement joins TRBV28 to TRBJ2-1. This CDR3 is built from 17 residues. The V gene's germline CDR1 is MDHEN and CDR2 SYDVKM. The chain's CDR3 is CASSLTSAGGPNNEQFF.

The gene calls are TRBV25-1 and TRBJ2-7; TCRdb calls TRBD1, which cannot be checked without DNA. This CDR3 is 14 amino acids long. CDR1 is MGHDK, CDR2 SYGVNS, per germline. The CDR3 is CASSVGGQFYEQYF.

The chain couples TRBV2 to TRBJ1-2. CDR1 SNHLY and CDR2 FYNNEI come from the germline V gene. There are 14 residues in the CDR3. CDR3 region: CASSDGSTNYGYTF.

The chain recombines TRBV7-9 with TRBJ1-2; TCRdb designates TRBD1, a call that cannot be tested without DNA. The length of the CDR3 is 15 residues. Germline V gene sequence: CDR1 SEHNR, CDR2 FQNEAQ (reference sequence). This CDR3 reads CASSLDDRDWNGYTF.

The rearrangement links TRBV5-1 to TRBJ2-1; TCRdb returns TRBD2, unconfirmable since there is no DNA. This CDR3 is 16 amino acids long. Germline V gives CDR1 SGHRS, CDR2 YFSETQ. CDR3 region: CASSREGLSSYNEQFF.

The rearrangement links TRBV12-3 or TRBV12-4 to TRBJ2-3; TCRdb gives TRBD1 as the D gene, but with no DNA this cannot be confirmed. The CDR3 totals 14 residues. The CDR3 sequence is CASSSTGSTDTQYF.